This TCR beta chain appears in the sequencing data of a study of graft-versus-host responses after intestinal transplantation. Turning to the study itself: Those transplanted obtained multivisceral, liver-intestinal, or isolated intestinal grafts. The whole recipient group had anti-thymocyte globulin induction followed by tacrolimus and steroids for approximately three years. The study, taken as a whole, reports: Across patients carrying graft-donor T cell macrochimerism, allografts held high graft-versus-host to host-versus-graft clonal ratios. Declining HvG levels early post-transplant were linked to peak circulating GvH clone levels.

Between the trimmed V and J ends, which lost 4 bases and 3 bases, there was a span of 9 bases. Germline V gene data show CDR1 as LNHDA and CDR2 as SQIVND (reference sequence). The CDR3 runs to 13 residues. To note about this clone: Antigen: not known.

Libraries were prepared by immunoSEQ multiplex PCR; TCRdb keeps only in-frame clonotypes and omits some of them. The sample consists of 95,000 to 150,000 clones, just under 95% of them appearing once. J is TRBJ1-2 and V is TRBV19; D may be TRBD1 (5 bases). The sample was unstimulated CD4+ T cells sorted from spleen or lymph node cells, taken before intestinal transplant. The TCR sequence derives from a human donor who received an intestinal transplant. For the CDR3, the DNA is TGTGCCAGTAGTAGGGGGATTTACTATGGCTACACCTTC. Translation gives CASSRGIYYGYTF.